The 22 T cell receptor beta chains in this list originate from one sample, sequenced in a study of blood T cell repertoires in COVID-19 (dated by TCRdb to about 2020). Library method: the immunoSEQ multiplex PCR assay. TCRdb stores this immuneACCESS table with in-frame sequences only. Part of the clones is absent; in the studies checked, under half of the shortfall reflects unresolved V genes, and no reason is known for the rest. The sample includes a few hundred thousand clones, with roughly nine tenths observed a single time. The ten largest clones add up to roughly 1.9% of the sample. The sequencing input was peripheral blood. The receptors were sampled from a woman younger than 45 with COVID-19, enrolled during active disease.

This chain's CDR3 is CASSDHGGRNTGELFF. DNA of the CDR3: TGTGCCAGCAGTGATCACGGAGGCAGGAACACCGGGGAGCTGTTTTTT. V usage is TRBV6-1 and J usage is TRBJ2-2, with a possible D match to TRBD2 (5 bases). The CDR3 has 16 residues. Germline CDR1 reads MNHNS; CDR2 reads SASEGT. The ends were cut back, 3 bases at V and 1 base at J, with 12 bases in the middle.

The CDR3 bases are TGTGCCAGCAGCCTGGACAGACGCCAGGTTTATGGCTACACCTTC. Protein: CASSLDRRQVYGYTF. The chain links TRBV27 to TRBJ1-2; tentative D call: TRBD1 (6 bases). Trimming pared 6 bases from V and 5 bases from J, leaving 19 bases between. CDR1 is MNHEY, CDR2 SMNVEV, per germline (reference sequence). The CDR3 contains 15 residues.

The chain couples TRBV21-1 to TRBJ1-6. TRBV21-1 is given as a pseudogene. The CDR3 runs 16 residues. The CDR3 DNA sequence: TGTGCCAGCAGCACTCGGAGACGGAACTTTAATTCACCCCTCCACTTT. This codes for CASSTRRRNFNSPLHF.

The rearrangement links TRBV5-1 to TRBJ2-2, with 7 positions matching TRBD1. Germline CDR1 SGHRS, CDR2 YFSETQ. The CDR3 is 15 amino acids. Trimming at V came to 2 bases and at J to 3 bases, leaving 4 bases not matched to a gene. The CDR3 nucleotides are TGCGCCAGCAGCTTATGGACAGGATACACCGGGGAGCTGTTTTTT. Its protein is CASSLWTGYTGELFF.

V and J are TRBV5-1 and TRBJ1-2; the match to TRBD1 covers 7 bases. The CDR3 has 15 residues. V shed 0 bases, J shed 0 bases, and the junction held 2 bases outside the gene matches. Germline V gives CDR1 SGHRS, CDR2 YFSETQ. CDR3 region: CASSLAGTANYGYTF. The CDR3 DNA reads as TGCGCCAGCAGCTTGGCCGGGACAGCTAACTATGGCTACACCTTC. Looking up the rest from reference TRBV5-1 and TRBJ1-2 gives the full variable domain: KAGVTQTPRYLIKTRGQQVTLSCSPISGHRSVSWYQQTPGQGLQFLFEYFSETQRNKGNFPGRFSGRQFSNSRSEMNVSTLELGDSALYLCASSLAGTANYGYTFGSGTRLTVV.

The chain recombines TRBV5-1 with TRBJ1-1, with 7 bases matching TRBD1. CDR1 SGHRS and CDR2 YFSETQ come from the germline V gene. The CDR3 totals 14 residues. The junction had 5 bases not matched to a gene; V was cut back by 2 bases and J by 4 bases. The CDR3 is CASSFQGGGTEAFF. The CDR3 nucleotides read TGCGCCAGCAGCTTCCAGGGGGGAGGCACTGAAGCTTTCTTT.

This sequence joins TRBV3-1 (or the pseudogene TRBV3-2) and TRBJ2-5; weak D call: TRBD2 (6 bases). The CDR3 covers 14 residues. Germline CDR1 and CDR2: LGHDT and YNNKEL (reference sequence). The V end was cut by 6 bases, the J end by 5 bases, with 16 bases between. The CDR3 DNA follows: TGTGCCAGCAGGCGGACTACCTCCGGTGAGACCCAGTACTTC. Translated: CASRRTTSGETQYF.

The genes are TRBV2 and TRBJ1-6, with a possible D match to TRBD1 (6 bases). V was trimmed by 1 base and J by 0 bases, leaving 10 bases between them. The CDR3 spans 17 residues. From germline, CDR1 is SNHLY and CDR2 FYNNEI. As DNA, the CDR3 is TGTGCCAGCAGTGAAGTTAGGGGGGGCTCCTATAATTCACCCCTCCACTTT. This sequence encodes CASSEVRGGSYNSPLHF.

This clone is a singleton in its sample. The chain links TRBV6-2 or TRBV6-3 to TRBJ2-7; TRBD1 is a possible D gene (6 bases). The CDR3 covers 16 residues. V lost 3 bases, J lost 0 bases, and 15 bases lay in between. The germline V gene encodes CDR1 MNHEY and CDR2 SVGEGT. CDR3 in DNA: TGTGCCAGCAGTTATAACGTCGAGGACAGCTCCTACGAGCAGTACTTC. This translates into CASSYNVEDSSYEQYF.

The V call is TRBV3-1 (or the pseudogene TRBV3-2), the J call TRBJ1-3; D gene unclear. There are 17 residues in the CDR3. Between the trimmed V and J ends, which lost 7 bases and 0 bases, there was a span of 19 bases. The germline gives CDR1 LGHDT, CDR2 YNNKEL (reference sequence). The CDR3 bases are TGTGCCAGCACCCTTAGGAGGTACAAGAGCTCTGGAAACACCATATATTTT. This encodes CASTLRRYKSSGNTIYF.

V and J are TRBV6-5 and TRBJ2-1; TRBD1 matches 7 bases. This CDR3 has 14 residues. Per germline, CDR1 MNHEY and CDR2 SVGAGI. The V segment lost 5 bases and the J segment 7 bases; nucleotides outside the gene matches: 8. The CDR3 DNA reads TGTGCCAGCAGTCGTACAGGGGTCGGGAATGAGCAGTTCTTC. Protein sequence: CASSRTGVGNEQFF.

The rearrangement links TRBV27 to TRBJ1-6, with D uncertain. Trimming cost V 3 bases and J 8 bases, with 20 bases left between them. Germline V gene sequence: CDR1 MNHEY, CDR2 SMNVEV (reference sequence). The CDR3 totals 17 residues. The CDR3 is CASSFRVNPSRDSPLHF. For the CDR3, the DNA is TGTGCCAGCAGTTTTCGAGTCAACCCTTCGCGGGATTCACCCCTCCACTTT.

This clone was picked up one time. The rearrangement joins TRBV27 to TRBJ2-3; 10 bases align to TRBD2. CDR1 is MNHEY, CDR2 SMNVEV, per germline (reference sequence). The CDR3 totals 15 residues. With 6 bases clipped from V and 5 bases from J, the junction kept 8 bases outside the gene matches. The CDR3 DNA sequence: TGTGCCAGCAGGCCCGGGACTAGCGACCGAGATACGCAGTATTTT. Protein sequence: CASRPGTSDRDTQYF.

CDR3 in amino acids: CASSKGGGADTQYF. The CDR3 nucleotides are TGTGCCAGCAGCAAGGGGGGGGGAGCAGATACGCAGTATTTT. The chain combines TRBV5-4 with TRBJ2-3, with D possibly being TRBD2 (7 bases). Germline V gene lookup returns CDR1 SGHNT and CDR2 YYREEE (reference sequence). The length of the CDR3 is 14 residues. Trimming stripped 4 bases from V and 4 bases from J, with 13 bases between.

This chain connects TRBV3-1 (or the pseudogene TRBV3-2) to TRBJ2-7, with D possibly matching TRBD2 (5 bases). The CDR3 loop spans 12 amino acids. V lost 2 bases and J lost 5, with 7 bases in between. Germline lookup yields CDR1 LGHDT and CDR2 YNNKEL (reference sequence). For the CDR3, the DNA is TGTGCCAGCAGCCAATACGGGAACGAGCAGTACTTC. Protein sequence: CASSQYGNEQYF.

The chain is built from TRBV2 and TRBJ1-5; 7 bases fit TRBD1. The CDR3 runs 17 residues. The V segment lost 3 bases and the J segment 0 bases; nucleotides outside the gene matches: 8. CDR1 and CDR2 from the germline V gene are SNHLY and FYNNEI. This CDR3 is CASSDGQVGYSNQPQHF. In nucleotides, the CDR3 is TGTGCCAGCAGTGACGGACAGGTGGGGTATAGCAATCAGCCCCAGCATTTT. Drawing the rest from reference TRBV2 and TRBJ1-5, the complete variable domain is EPEVTQTPSHQVTQMGQEVILRCVPISNHLYFYWYRQILGQKVEFLVSFYNNEISEKSEIFDDQFSVERPDGSNFTLKIRSTKLEDSAMYFCASSDGQVGYSNQPQHFGDGTRLSIL.

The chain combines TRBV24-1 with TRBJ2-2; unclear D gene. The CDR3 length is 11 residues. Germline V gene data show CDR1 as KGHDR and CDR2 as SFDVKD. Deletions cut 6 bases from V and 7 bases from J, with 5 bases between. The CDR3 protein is CATSLSGELFF. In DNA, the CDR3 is TGTGCCACCAGTCTAAGCGGGGAGCTGTTTTTT.

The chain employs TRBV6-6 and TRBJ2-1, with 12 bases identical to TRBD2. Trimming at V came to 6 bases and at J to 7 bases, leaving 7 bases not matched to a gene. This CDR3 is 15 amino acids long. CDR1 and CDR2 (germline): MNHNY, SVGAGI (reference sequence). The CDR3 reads CASSTLAGGPNEQFF. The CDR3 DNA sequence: TGTGCCAGCAGCACCCTAGCGGGGGGGCCTAATGAGCAGTTCTTC.

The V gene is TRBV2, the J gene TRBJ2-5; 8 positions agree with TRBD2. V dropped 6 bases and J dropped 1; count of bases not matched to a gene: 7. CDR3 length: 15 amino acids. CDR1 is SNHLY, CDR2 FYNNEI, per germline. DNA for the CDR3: TGTGCCAGCAGACCTAAAACTAGCGGCCAAGAGACCCAGTACTTC. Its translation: CASRPKTSGQETQYF.

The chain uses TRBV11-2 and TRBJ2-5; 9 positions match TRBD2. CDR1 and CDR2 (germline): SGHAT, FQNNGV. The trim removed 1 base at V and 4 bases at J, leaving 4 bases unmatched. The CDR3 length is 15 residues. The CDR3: CASSLVAGGPETQYF. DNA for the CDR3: TGTGCCAGCAGCTTAGTGGCGGGGGGGCCAGAGACCCAGTACTTC.

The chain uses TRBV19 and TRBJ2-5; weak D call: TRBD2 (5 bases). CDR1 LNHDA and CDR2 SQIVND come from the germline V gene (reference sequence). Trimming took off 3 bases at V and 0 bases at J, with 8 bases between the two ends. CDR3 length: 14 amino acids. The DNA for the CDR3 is TGTGCCAGTAGTATGAGGCGGGACCAAGAGACCCAGTACTTC. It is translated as CASSMRRDQETQYF.

The CDR3 reads CASSYRGGNSPLHF. CDR3 sequence (DNA): TGTGCCAGCAGTTACAGGGGAGGCAATTCACCCCTCCACTTT. The V call is TRBV6-5, the J call TRBJ1-6; a weak D match, TRBD1 (5 bases). The germline gives CDR1 MNHEY, CDR2 SVGAGI. Trimming removed 2 bases from V and 7 bases from J, with 9 bases in between. The length of the CDR3 is 14 residues.